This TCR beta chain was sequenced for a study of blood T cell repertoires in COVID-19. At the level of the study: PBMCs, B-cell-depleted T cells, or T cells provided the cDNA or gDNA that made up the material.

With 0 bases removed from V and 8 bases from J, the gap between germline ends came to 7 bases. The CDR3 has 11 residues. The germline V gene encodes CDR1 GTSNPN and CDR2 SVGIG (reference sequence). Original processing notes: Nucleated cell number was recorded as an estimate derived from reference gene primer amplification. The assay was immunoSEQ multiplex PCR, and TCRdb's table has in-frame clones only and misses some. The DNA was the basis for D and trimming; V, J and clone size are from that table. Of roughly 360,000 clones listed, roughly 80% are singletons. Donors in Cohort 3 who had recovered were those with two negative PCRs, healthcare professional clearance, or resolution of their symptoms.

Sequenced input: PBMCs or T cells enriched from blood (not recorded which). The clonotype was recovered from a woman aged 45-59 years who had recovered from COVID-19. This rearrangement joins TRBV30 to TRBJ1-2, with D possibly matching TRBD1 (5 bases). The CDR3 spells CAWSVQGGYTF. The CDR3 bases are TGTGCCTGGAGTGTCCAGGGCGGCTACACCTTC.